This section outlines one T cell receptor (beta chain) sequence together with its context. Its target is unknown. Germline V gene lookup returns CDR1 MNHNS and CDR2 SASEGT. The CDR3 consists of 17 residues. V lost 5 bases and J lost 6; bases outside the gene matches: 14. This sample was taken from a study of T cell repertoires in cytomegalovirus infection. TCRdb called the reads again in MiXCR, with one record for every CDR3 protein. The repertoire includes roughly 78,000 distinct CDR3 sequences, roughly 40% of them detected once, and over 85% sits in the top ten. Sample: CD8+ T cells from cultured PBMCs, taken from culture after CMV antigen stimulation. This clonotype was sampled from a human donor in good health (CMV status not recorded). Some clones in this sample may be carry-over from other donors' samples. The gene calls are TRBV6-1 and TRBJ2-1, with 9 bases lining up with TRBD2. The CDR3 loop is CASSPLLAGYPGNEQFF. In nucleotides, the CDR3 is TGTGCCAGCAGTCCCCTACTAGCGGGTTACCCCGGCAATGAGCAGTTCTTC.